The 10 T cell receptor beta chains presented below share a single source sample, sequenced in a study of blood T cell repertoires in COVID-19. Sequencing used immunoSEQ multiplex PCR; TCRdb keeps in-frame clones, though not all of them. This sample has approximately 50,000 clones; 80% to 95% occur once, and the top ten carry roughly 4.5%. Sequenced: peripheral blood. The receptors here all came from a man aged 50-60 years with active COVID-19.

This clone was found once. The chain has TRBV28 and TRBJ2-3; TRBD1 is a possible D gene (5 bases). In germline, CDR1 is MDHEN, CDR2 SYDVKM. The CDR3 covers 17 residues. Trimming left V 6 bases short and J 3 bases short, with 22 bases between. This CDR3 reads CASSSFRTYSRTDTQYF. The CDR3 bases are TGTGCCAGCAGCTCATTTAGGACATACTCGAGGACAGATACGCAGTATTTT.

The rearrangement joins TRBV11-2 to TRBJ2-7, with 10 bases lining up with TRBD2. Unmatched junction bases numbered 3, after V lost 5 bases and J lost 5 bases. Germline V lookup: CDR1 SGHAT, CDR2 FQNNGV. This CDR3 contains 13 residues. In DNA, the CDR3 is TGTGCCAGCAGCCCGGGACTAGCGAACGAGCAGTACTTC. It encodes CASSPGLANEQYF.

The CDR3 loop is CASSATDHQETQYF. CDR3 in DNA: TGTGCCAGCAGTGCGACAGACCACCAAGAGACCCAGTACTTC. The chain links TRBV28 to TRBJ2-5, with D possibly matching TRBD1 (5 bases). The length of the CDR3 is 14 residues. Per the germline V gene, CDR1 is MDHEN and CDR2 is SYDVKM. The V end was cut by 5 bases, the J end by 0 bases, with 10 bases between. Full variable domain (missing parts from reference TRBV28 and TRBJ2-5): DVKVTQSSRYLVKRTGEKVFLECVQDMDHENMFWYRQDPGLGLRLIYFSYDVKMKEKGDIPEGYSVSREKKERFSLILESASTNQTSMYLCASSATDHQETQYFGPGTRLLVL.

The CDR3 region has the DNA TGTGCCAGCAGCCCCCTGCAGGGAGGGTACACTGAAGCTTTCTTT. Protein product: CASSPLQGGYTEAFF. The chain recombines TRBV11-2 with TRBJ1-1; perhaps TRBD1 as D (5 bases). The length of the CDR3 is 15 residues. Trimming took 5 bases from V and 3 from J, leaving 16 bases between them. Germline CDR1 and CDR2: SGHAT and FQNNGV.

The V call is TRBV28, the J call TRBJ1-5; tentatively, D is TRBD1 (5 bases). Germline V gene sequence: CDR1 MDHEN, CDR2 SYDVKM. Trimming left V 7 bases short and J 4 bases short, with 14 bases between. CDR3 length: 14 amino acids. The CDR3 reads CASTARQRNQPQHF. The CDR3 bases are TGTGCCAGCACGGCTAGACAGAGAAATCAGCCCCAGCATTTT. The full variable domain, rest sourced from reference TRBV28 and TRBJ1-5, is DVKVTQSSRYLVKRTGEKVFLECVQDMDHENMFWYRQDPGLGLRLIYFSYDVKMKEKGDIPEGYSVSREKKERFSLILESASTNQTSMYLCASTARQRNQPQHFGDGTRLSIL.

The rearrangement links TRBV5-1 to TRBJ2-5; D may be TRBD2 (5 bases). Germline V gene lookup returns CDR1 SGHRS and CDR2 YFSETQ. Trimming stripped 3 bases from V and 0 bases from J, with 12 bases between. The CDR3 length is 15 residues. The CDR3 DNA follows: TGCGCCAGCAGCTCTGGAGCGGTACACCAAGAGACCCAGTACTTC. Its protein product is CASSSGAVHQETQYF.

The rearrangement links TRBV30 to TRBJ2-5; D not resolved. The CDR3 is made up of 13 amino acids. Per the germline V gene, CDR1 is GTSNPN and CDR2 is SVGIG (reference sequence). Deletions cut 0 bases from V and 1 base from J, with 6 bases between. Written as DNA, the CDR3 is TGTGCCTGGAGTGTACACATCCAAGAGACCCAGTACTTC. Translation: CAWSVHIQETQYF.

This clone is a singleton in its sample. The CDR3 nucleotides are TGTGCCAGCTCGCGACAGGGGGGGTTGGACACTGAAGCTTTCTTT. Its translation: CASSRQGGLDTEAFF. The chain links TRBV18 to TRBJ1-1, with 9 bases that match TRBD1. This CDR3 has 15 amino acids. Germline CDR1 reads KGHSH; CDR2 reads LQKENI. With 6 bases clipped from V and 3 bases from J, the junction kept 8 bases outside the gene matches.

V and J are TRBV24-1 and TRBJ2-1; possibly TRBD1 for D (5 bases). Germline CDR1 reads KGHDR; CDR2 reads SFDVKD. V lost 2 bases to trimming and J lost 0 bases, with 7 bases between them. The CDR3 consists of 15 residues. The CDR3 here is CATSDSDSSYNEQFF. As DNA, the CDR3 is TGTGCCACCAGTGATTCCGACAGCTCCTACAATGAGCAGTTCTTC.

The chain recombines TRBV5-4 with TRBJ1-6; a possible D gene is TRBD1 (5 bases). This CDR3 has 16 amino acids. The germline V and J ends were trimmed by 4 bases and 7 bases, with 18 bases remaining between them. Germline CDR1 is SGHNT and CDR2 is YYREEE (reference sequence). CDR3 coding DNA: TGTGCCAGCAGCCGGACCCGGGGGGGGTTGAATTCACCCCTCCACTTT. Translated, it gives CASSRTRGGLNSPLHF.